Presented here are 16 T cell receptor beta chains from one specimen sequenced in a study of T cell responses to AZD1222 COVID-19 vaccine. Only in-frame clones appear in the TCRdb table, and some are missing; sequencing was by immunoSEQ multiplex PCR. The data contain about 110,000 clones, 80% to 95% of them singletons. The sample in question was peripheral blood, obtained 28 days after the second AZD1222 dose. Every receptor here comes from an adult who received the AZD1222 COVID-19 vaccine.

The chain recombines TRBV6-5 with TRBJ1-4; D is perhaps TRBD1 (5 bases). Germline CDR1 MNHEY, CDR2 SVGAGI. Deletions cut 7 bases from V and 3 bases from J, with 15 bases between. CDR3 length: 15 residues. CDR3 nucleotide sequence: TGTGCCAGCAACACGCTTGGGACTGCTAATGAAAAACTGTTTTTT. Translation: CASNTLGTANEKLFF.

The gene calls are TRBV28 and TRBJ2-7, with 10 bases fitting TRBD1. With V trimmed by 8 bases and J by 5 bases, 3 bases remained unmatched. The germline CDR1 and CDR2 sequences are MDHEN and SYDVKM. The CDR3 consists of 12 residues. The CDR3 loop reads CASGGTGDEQYF. The CDR3 DNA reads as TGTGCCAGCGGGGGGACAGGGGACGAGCAGTACTTC.

The chain has TRBV5-1 and TRBJ2-7; 12 nucleotides match TRBD2. V trimming: 4 bases; J trimming: 0 bases; junction bases outside the gene matches: 2. The CDR3 is 15 residues long. The germline V gene encodes CDR1 SGHRS and CDR2 YFSETQ. CDR3 sequence: CASSTLAGGSYEQYF. The CDR3 DNA is TGCGCCAGCAGCACACTAGCGGGGGGCTCCTACGAGCAGTACTTC. The whole variable domain, filled in from reference TRBV5-1 and TRBJ2-7, reads KAGVTQTPRYLIKTRGQQVTLSCSPISGHRSVSWYQQTPGQGLQFLFEYFSETQRNKGNFPGRFSGRQFSNSRSEMNVSTLELGDSALYLCASSTLAGGSYEQYFGPGTRLTVT.

This clone appeared a single time. The chain joins TRBV5-1 to TRBJ1-1; no clear D. From germline, CDR1 is SGHRS and CDR2 YFSETQ. This CDR3 is built from 14 residues. V was pared by 0 bases and J by 1 base, with 7 bases between. The CDR3 is CASSLGPQNTEAFF. As DNA, the CDR3 is TGCGCCAGCAGCTTGGGACCTCAGAACACTGAAGCTTTCTTT.

This clone showed up just once. J is TRBJ2-1 and V is TRBV11-3, with D perhaps matching TRBD1 (5 bases). The germline V and J ends were trimmed by 3 bases and 1 base, with 10 bases remaining between them. Germline V gene lookup returns CDR1 SGHNT and CDR2 YENEEA. CDR3 length: 15 residues. The CDR3 nucleotides are TGTGCCAGCAGCTTCACAGGAGCGTCCTACAATGAGCAGTTCTTC. This sequence encodes CASSFTGASYNEQFF.

V and J are TRBV6-4 and TRBJ1-5; 8 nucleotides line up with TRBD1. The CDR3 totals 14 residues. V lost 3 bases, J lost 3 bases, and 1 base stayed unmatched. Germline-derived CDR1 and CDR2 are MRHNA and SNTAGT. The CDR3 protein is CASSETGDNQPQHF. CDR3 coding DNA: TGTGCCAGCAGTGAGACAGGGGACAATCAGCCCCAGCATTTT.

The V call is TRBV7-9, the J call TRBJ2-7, with 10 bases fitting TRBD2. This CDR3 is built from 14 residues. Germline CDR1 SEHNR, CDR2 FQNEAQ (reference sequence). With V trimmed by 2 bases and J by 6 bases, 4 bases remained unmatched. For the CDR3, the DNA is TGTGCCAGCAGCTTAAGCGGGGGGGCCGGCGAGCAGTACTTC. Its protein product is CASSLSGGAGEQYF.

The chain links TRBV2 to TRBJ1-5; D is unclear. The CDR3 spans 13 residues. Trimming stripped 7 bases from V and 0 bases from J, with 7 bases between. The germline gives CDR1 SNHLY, CDR2 FYNNEI. In DNA, the CDR3 is TGTGCCAGCAACGCAGGTAGCAATCAGCCCCAGCATTTT. This codes for CASNAGSNQPQHF.

This chain uses TRBV18 with TRBJ2-7; TRBD1 matches 7 bases. This CDR3 has 14 amino acids. V lost 3 bases and J lost 5; bases outside the gene matches: 7. The germline gives CDR1 KGHSH, CDR2 LQKENI. The CDR3 nucleotides are TGTGCCAGCTCACCGCAAAGGGACAGCGACGAGCAGTACTTC. Protein: CASSPQRDSDEQYF.

The table lists this clone with a count of one. CDR3 DNA: TGCGCCAGCAGCTCCGGACAGGGGGTTGATTGGCAGCAGTACTTC. It translates to CASSSGQGVDWQQYF. The V gene is TRBV5-1, the J gene TRBJ2-7; 10 bases map to TRBD1. This CDR3 is 15 amino acids long. V shed 3 bases and J 8 bases; nucleotides not matched to a gene: 11. Germline CDR1 is SGHRS and CDR2 is YFSETQ.

V and J are TRBV14 and TRBJ2-1, with TRBD2 identical over 10 bases. This CDR3 has 15 amino acids. The V and J ends lost 6 bases and 2 bases, in that order; junction bases with no gene match: 4. Germline V gene data show CDR1 as SGHDN and CDR2 as FVKESK. The CDR3 here is CASSRTSGTYNEQFF. The CDR3 nucleotides are TGTGCCAGCAGTCGGACTAGCGGAACCTACAATGAGCAGTTCTTC.

On this clone: The same CDR3 also results from other DNA sequences found in this sample. This sequence joins TRBV19 and TRBJ1-5; 7 nucleotides align to TRBD1. The CDR3 has 14 residues. The V gene's germline CDR1 is LNHDA and CDR2 SQIVND (reference sequence). V trimming: 2 bases; J trimming: 3 bases; junction bases outside the gene matches: 1. The CDR3 loop reads CASSITGDNQPQHF. The DNA for the CDR3 is TGTGCCAGTAGTATAACAGGGGACAATCAGCCCCAGCATTTT.

The rearrangement uses TRBV21-1 and TRBJ1-4; the table's D gene call, TRBD1, was not cross checked with the DNA. TRBV21-1 has pseudogene status. The CDR3 runs to 16 residues. The CDR3 coding sequence is TGTGCCAGCAGCAGGAGTACAGGGGGGACTAATGAAAAACTGTTTTTT. Encoded protein: CASSRSTGGTNEKLFF.

The CDR3 DNA follows: TGCAGCGTTGAAGCCGGTATGGCAGGGAGGGGCTACACCTTC. Its translation: CSVEAGMAGRGYTF. V and J are TRBV29-1 and TRBJ1-2; D may be TRBD1 (5 bases). V lost 1 base and J 8 bases, leaving 17 bases between the germline ends. The CDR3 covers 14 residues. The germline V gene encodes CDR1 SQVTM and CDR2 ANQGSEA.

The chain joins TRBV7-3 to TRBJ1-1; D is possibly TRBD1 (5 bases). V gave up 3 bases and J gave up 4 bases, with 12 bases separating them. Germline CDR1 is SGHTA and CDR2 is FQGTGA. The CDR3 is made up of 14 amino acids. CDR3 DNA: TGTGCCAGCAGCTTCCAGGGCCGGGGCACTGAAGCTTTCTTT. This translates into CASSFQGRGTEAFF.

This clone was seen once. The chain employs TRBV24-1 and TRBJ2-7; either TRBD1 or TRBD2 may fit D (7 bases each). Trimming pared 4 bases from V and 3 bases from J, leaving 15 bases between. Germline CDR1 and CDR2: KGHDR and SFDVKD. The CDR3 runs to 15 residues. The DNA for the CDR3 is TGTGCCACCAGTGACCCAGCAGGGGGGGACTACGAGCAGTACTTC. Translation gives CATSDPAGGDYEQYF.